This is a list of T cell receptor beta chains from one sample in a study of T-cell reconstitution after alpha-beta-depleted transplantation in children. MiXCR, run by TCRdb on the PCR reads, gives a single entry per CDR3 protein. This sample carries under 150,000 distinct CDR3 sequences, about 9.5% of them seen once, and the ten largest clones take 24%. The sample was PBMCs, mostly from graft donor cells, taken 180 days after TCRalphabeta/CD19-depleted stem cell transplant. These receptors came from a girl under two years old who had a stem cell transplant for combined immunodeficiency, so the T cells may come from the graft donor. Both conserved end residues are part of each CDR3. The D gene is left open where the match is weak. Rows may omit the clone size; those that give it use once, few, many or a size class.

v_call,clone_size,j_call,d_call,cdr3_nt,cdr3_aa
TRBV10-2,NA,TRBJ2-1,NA,TGCGCCAGCAGTGAGTCCGGGGGCTCCATCTACAATGAGCAGTTCTTC,CASSESGGSIYNEQFF
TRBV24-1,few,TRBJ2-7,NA,TGTGCCACCAGTGACCCGGGACAAAACGAGCAGTACTTC,CATSDPGQNEQYF
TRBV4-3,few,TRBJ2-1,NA,TGCGCCAGCAGTCTCGCGTGGGACTCCTACAATGAGCAGTTCTTC,CASSLAWDSYNEQFF
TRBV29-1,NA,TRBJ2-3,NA,TGCAGCGTGACTCTGGGCACAGATACGCAGTATTTT,CSVTLGTDTQYF
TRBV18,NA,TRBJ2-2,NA,TGTGCCAGCTCACCAACGACAGTTTACACCGGGGAGCTGTTTTTT,CASSPTTVYTGELFF
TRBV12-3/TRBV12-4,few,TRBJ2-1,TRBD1,TGTGCCAGCAGTTCCCCGGGACAGGGGCTGAGGAATGAGCAGTTCTTC,CASSSPGQGLRNEQFF
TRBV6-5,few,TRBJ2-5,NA,TGTGCCAGCAGTTACACCGGGACGACCCAAGAGACCCAGTACTTC,CASSYTGTTQETQYF
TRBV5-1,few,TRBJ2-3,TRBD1,TGCGCCAGCAGCACCTGGACAGGGGATACGCAGTATTTT,CASSTWTGDTQYF
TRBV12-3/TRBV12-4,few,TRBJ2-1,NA,TGTGCCAGCAGTTTATCCAGGGGCTCCTACAATGAGCAGTTCTTC,CASSLSRGSYNEQFF
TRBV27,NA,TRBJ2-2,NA,TGTGCCAGCAGCCGCCCCAGGCTAAGGGACGGCACCGGGGAGCTGTTTTTT,CASSRPRLRDGTGELFF
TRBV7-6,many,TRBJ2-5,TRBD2,TGTGCCAGCAGCTTAGTAACTAGCGGGGGCTCACAAGAGACCCAGTACTTC,CASSLVTSGGSQETQYF
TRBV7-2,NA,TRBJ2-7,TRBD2,TGTGCCAGCAGCTCCGGGGGGAGTCTAGCGGAAGGGGAGCAGTACTTC,CASSSGGSLAEGEQYF
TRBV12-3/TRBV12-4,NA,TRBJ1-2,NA,TGTGCCAGCAGTTTACAGACCTATGGCTACACCTTC,CASSLQTYGYTF
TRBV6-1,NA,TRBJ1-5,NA,TGTGCCAGCAGTAAAACGGGACCCAGCACCCAGCCCCAGCATTTT,CASSKTGPSTQPQHF
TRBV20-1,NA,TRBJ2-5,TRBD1,TGCAGTGCTAGTGCCAAGACAGGGAGAAAAGAGACCCAGTACTTC,CSASAKTGRKETQYF
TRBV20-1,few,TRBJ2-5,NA,TGCAGTGCTGCCAGAAGAGAGACCCAGTACTTC,CSAARRETQYF
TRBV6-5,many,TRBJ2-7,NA,TGTGCCAGCAGCTACGGGGGCTCCTACGAGCAGTACTTC,CASSYGGSYEQYF
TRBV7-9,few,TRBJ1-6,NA,TGTGCCAGCAGCTTATCCCTCTCTGGAGGGATGGATTCACCCCTCCACTTT,CASSLSLSGGMDSPLHF
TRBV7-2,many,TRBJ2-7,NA,TGTGCCAGCAGCTTAGACAGGAAGTACGAGCAGTACTTC,CASSLDRKYEQYF
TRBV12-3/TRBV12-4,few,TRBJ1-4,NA,TGTGCCAGCAGTATCAGGGCAACTAATGAAAAACTGTTTTTT,CASSIRATNEKLFF
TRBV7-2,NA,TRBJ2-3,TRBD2,TGTGCCAGCAGCTCGACACTAGCGGGGGGCACAGATACGCAGTATTTT,CASSSTLAGGTDTQYF
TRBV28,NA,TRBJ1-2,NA,TGTGCCAGCAGTTTTAGGGCGCGGACAGCCTATGGCTACACCTTC,CASSFRARTAYGYTF
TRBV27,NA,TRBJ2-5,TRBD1,TGTGCCAGCAGTTTATGGACAGGAGGAGAGACCCAGTACTTC,CASSLWTGGETQYF
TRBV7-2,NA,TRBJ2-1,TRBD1,TGTGCCAGCAGCTCTATGACAGGGATAGACCTGGTGCAGTTCTTC,CASSSMTGIDLVQFF
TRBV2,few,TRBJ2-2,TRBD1,TGTGCCAGCAGTTACCGACAGGGGGCCGGGGAGCTGTTTTTT,CASSYRQGAGELFF
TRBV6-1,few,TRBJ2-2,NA,TGTGCCAGCCCTAGCCCGAACACCGGGGAGCTGTTTTTT,CASPSPNTGELFF
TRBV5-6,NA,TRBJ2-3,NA,TGTGCCAGCAGCTTGTCCCGGGGATGGGGCACAGATACGCAGTATTTT,CASSLSRGWGTDTQYF
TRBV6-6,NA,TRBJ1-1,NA,TGTGCCAGCAGCCCCAGGCGGGGAGCTTTCTTT,CASSPRRGAFF
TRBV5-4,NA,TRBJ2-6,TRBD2,TGTGCCAGCAGCTCATTAGCGGGCCCCCGAAGATCCTCTGGGGCCAACGTCCTGACTTTC,CASSSLAGPRRSSGANVLTF
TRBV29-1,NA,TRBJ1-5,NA,TGCAGCGTTGCATGGGGAGGCAATCAGCCCCAGCATTTT,CSVAWGGNQPQHF
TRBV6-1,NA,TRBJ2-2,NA,TGTGCCAGCAGTCCCCCGGAGGCGCAGAACACCGGGGAGCTGTTTTTT,CASSPPEAQNTGELFF
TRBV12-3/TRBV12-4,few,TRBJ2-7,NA,TGTGCCAGCAGCCGCCGACAGAACTCCTACGAGCAGTACTTC,CASSRRQNSYEQYF
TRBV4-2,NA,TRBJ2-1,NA,TGTGCCAGCAGCCAAGCACACTGGGATGAGCAGTTCTTC,CASSQAHWDEQFF
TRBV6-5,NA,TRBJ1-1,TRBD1,TGTGCCAGCAGCTCAGGGGGGAGGGCTTTCTTT,CASSSGGRAFF
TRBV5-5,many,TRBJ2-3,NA,TGTGCCAGCAGCCGCCGCAGGATGGGGGGCACAGATACGCAGTATTTT,CASSRRRMGGTDTQYF
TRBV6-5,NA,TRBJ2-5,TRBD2,TGTGCCAGCAGTTACTCCGCTAGCGGGGGCCAAGAGACCCAGTACTTC,CASSYSASGGQETQYF
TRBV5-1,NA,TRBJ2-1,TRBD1,TGCGCCAGCAGCTCAGGGGGTAACTCCTACAATGAGCAGTTCTTC,CASSSGGNSYNEQFF
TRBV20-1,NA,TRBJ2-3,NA,TGCAGTGCTAGGGGTCCAGATACGCAGTATTTT,CSARGPDTQYF
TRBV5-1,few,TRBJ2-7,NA,TGCGCCAGCAGTCCTGATGGTAGGGTTTCCTACGAGCAGTACTTC,CASSPDGRVSYEQYF
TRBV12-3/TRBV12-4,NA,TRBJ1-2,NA,TGTGCCAGCAGTCCTCTTCAGGGGGGCTACACCTTC,CASSPLQGGYTF
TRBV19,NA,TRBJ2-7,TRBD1,TGTGCCAGCCGCCGGACAGGGGCGTACGAGCAGTACTTC,CASRRTGAYEQYF
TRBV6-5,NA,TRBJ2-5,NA,TGTGCCAGCAGTTACTCGTTCGGGACACCCCAGGAGACCCAGTACTTC,CASSYSFGTPQETQYF